The sample holds one count of the clone carrying this TCR beta chain. Its antigen is as yet unknown. This sample is drawn from a study of T cell responses to AZD1222 COVID-19 vaccine. Study observations and caveats: Reportedly, nearly half of unique spike TCRs recognized epitopes outside B.1.351/B.1.1.7 mutations. Spike-specific TCR breadth and depth both grew after two AZD1222 doses. Repertoires were obtained only post-peak T cell response.

Generated by immunoSEQ multiplex PCR, the TCRdb table keeps only in-frame clones and is missing some. The sample has around 78,000 clones; 85% to 90% are singletons. CDR3 length: 15 amino acids. Trimming cost V 1 base and J 0 bases, with 7 bases left between them. The germline V gene encodes CDR1 SGHTA and CDR2 FQGNSA. This sequence joins TRBV7-2 and TRBJ1-5; D unclear. The sample here was peripheral blood, taken 28 days after the second AZD1222 dose. The receptor's source is an adult who received the AZD1222 COVID-19 vaccine. The CDR3 sequence: CASSLGAFSNQPQHF. As DNA, the CDR3 is TGTGCCAGCAGCTTAGGGGCGTTTAGCAATCAGCCCCAGCATTTT.